This paragraph covers one T cell receptor beta chain sequence. This specimen includes other DNA sequences encoding the same CDR3. The data derive from a study of long-term antiretroviral therapy in people with HIV. Study information: Collection dates of the earliest samples fall about a decade before the 2015 immediate-ART recommendation.

Trimming cost V 0 bases and J 6 bases, with 10 bases left between them. The CDR3 totals 14 residues. CDR1 LGHNA and CDR2 YSLEER come from the germline V gene. Investigators performed immunoSEQ version v3.0 at survey level. The protocol was immunoSEQ multiplex PCR, while the TCRdb copy is restricted to in-frame clones and leaves out a portion. The data contain tens of thousands of clones, almost 95% of them singletons. The sequences come from unsorted PBMCs, collected more than 7.1 years after starting antiretroviral therapy. The rearrangement joins TRBV4-3 to TRBJ2-3; D might be TRBD2 (5 bases). This TCR was sampled from a man between 45 and 60 years old with HIV. The CDR3 spells CASSQDRSGDTQYF. As DNA, the CDR3 is TGCGCCAGCAGCCAAGATCGTTCGGGGGATACGCAGTATTTT.